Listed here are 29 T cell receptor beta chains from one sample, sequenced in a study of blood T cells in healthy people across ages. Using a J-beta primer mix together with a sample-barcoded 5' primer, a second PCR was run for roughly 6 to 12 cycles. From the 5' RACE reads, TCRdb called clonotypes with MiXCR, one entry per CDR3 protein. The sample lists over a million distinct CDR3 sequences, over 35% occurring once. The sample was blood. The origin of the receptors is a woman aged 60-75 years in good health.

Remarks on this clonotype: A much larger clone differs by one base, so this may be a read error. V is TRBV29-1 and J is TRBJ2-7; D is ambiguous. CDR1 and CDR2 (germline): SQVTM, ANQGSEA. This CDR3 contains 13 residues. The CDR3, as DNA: TGCAGCGTTGAAGTGCTGGCTACCTACAAGCAGTACTTC. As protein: CSVEVLATYKQYF.

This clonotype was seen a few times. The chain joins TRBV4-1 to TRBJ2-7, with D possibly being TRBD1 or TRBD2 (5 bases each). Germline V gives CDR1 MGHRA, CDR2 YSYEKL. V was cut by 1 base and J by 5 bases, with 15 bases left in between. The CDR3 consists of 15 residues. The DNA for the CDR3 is TGCGCCAGCAGCCAAGTTGGGACCGGCGTCCACGAGCAGTACTTC. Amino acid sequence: CASSQVGTGVHEQYF.

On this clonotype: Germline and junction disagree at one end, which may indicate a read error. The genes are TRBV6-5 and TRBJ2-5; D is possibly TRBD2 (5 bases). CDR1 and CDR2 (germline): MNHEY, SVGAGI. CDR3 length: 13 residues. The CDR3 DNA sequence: TGTGCCAGCAGTGACTCGAACGCGGGCGAGCTGTACTTC. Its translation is CASSDSNAGELYF.

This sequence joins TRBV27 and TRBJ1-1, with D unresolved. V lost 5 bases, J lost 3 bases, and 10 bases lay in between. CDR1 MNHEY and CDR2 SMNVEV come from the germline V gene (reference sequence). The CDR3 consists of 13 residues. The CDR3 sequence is CASSAGPYTEAFF. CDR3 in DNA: TGTGCCAGCAGTGCGGGCCCCTACACTGAAGCTTTCTTT.

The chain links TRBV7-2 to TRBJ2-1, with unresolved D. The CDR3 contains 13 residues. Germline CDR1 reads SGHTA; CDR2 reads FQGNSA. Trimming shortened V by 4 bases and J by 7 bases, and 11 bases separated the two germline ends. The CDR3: CASSYRVQNEQFF. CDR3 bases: TGTGCCAGCAGCTACCGGGTCCAAAATGAGCAGTTCTTC.

The CDR3 is CSARTIERTSSYEQYF. The DNA of the CDR3 is TGCAGTGCTAGAACGATTGAACGGACGAGCTCCTACGAGCAGTACTTC. The chain joins TRBV20-1 to TRBJ2-7; D is ambiguous. Germline CDR1 reads DFQATT; CDR2 reads SNEGSKA (reference sequence). The CDR3 totals 16 residues. Deletions cut 2 bases from V and 0 bases from J, with 17 bases between.

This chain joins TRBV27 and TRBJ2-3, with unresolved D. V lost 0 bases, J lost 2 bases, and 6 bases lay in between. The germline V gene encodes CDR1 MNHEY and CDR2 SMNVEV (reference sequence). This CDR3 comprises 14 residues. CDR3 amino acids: CASSLSAATDTQYF. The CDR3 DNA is TGTGCCAGCAGTTTATCGGCAGCCACAGATACGCAGTATTTT.

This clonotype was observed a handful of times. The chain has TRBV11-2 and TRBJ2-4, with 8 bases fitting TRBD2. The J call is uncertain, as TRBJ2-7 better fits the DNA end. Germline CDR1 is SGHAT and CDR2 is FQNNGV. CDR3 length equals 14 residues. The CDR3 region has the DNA TGTGCCAGCAGCATCAGCGGGAGTTCGAGCGAGCAGTACTTC. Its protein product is CASSISGSSSEQYF.

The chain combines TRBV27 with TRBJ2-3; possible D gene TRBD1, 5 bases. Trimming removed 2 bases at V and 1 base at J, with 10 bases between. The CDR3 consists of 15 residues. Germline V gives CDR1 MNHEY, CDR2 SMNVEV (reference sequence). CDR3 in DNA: TGTGCCAGCAGTTTAAATGGACACCGCACAGATACGCAGTATTTT. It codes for CASSLNGHRTDTQYF.

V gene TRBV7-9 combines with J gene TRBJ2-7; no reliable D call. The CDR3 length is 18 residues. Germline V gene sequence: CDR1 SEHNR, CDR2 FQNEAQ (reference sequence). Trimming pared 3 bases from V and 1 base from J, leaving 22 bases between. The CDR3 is CASSFGAPNWVGSYEQYF. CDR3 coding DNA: TGTGCCAGCAGCTTCGGAGCACCGAACTGGGTAGGGTCCTACGAGCAGTACTTC.

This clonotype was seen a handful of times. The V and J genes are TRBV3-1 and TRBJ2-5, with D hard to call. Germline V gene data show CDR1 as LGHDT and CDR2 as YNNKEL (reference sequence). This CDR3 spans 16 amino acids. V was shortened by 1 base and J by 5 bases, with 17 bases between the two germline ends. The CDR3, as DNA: TGTGCCAGCAGCCAAGTGTACGGGCCGTATCGGGAGACCCAGTACTTC. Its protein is CASSQVYGPYRETQYF.

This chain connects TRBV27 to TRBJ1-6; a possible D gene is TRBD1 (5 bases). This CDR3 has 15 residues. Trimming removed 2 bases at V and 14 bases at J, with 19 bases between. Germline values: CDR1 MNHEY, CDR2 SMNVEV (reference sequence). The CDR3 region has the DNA TGTGCCAGCAGTTTAACCTTGAAACCAGGGTTCACCCTCCACTTT. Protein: CASSLTLKPGFTLHF.

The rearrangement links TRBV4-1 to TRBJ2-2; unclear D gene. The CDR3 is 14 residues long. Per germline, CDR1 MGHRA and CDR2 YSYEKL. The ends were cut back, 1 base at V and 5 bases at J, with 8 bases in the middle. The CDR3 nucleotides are TGCGCCAGCAGCCAAGTCATAGCAACCGGGGAGCTGTTTTTT. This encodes CASSQVIATGELFF.

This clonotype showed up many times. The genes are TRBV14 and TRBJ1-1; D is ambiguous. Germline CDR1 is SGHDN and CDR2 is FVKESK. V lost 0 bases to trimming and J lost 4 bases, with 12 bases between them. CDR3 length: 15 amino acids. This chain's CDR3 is CASSQDLGLRTEAFF. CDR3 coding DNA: TGTGCCAGCAGCCAAGATCTAGGGCTCCGCACTGAAGCTTTCTTT.

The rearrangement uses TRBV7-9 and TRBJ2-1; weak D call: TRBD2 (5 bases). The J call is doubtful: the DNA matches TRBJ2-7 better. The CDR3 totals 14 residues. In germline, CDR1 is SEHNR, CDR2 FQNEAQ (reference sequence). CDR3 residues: CASSLAGDYNEQYF. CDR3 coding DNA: TGTGCCAGCAGCTTAGCGGGAGACTACAATGAGCAGTACTTC.

The CDR3 region is CASSEGGLAGNEQFF. The CDR3 DNA reads TGTGCCAGCAGTGAAGGAGGTCTAGCGGGAAATGAGCAGTTCTTC. The chain employs TRBV2 and TRBJ2-1; 9 bases agree with TRBD2. V gave up 1 base and J gave up 7 bases; unmatched junction bases: 5. The CDR3 is 15 amino acids. Germline-derived CDR1 and CDR2 are SNHLY and FYNNEI.

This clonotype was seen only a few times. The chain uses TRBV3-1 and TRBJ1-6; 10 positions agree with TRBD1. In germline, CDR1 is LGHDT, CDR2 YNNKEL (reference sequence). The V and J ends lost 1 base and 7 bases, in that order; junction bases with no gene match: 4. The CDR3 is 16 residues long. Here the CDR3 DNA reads TGTGCCAGCAGCCAAGTATCGGGACAGGGGAATTCACCCCTCCACTTT. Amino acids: CASSQVSGQGNSPLHF.

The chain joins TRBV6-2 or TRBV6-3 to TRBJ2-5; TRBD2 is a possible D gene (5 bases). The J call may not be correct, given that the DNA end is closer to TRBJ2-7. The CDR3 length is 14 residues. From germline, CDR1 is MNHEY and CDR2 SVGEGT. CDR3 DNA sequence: TGTGCCAGCAGTTACTCCGGGCCTAGCCACGAGCAGTACTTC. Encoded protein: CASSYSGPSHEQYF.

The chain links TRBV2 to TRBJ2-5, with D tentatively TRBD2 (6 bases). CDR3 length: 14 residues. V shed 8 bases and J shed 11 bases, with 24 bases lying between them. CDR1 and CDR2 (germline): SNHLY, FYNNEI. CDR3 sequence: CASEIGGIGREQYF. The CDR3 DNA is TGTGCCAGCGAAATCGGGGGTATAGGACGGGAGCAGTACTTC.

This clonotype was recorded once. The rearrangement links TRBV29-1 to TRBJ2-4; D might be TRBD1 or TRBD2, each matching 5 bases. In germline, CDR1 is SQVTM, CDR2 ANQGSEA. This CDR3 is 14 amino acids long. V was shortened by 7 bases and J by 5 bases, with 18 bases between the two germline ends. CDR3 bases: TGCAGCGCCGGTGGGGGTGCTGATCAAAACATTCAGTACTTC. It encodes CSAGGGADQNIQYF. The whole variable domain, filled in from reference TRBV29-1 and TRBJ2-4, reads SAVISQKPSRDICQRGTSLTIQCQVDSQVTMMFWYRQQPGQSLTLIATANQGSEATYESGFVIDKFPISRPNLTFSTLTVSNMSPEDSSIYLCSAGGGADQNIQYFGAGTRLSVL.

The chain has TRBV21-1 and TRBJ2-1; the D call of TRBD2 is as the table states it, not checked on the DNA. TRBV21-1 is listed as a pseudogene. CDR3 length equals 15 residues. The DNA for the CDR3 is TGTGCCAGCTCGACTAGTAACACCACTCCGAAATGGCAGTTCTTC. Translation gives CASSTSNTTPKWQFF.

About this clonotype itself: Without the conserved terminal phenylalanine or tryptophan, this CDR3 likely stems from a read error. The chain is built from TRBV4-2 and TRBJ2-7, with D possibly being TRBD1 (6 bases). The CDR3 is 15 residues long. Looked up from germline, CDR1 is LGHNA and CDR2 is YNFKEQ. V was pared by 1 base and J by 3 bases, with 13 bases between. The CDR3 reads CASSQARGGVYEQYY. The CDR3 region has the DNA TGTGCCAGCAGCCAAGCTCGAGGGGGTGTCTACGAGCAGTACTAC.

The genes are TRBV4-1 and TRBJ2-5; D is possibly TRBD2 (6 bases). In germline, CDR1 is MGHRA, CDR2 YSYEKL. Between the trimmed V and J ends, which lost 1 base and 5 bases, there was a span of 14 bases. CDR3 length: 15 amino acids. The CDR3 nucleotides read TGCGCCAGCAGCCAAGTTACTCAGGGAGGCGAGACCCAGTACTTC. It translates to CASSQVTQGGETQYF.

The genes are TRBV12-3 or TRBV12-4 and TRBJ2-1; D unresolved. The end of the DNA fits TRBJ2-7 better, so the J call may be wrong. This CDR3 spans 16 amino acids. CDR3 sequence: CASSPTLRSSYNEQYF. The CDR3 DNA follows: TGTGCCAGCAGCCCCACCCTCAGGAGCTCCTACAATGAGCAGTACTTC.

This CDR3 reads CASLPSGIVYEQYF. Written as DNA, the CDR3 is TGTGCCAGCCTGCCTAGCGGGATAGTCTATGAGCAGTACTTC. The chain carries TRBV2 and TRBJ2-5; 9 bases map to TRBD2. Trimming cost V 8 bases and J 11 bases; bases outside gene matches: 15. Germline V lookup: CDR1 SNHLY, CDR2 FYNNEI. This CDR3 is built from 14 residues.

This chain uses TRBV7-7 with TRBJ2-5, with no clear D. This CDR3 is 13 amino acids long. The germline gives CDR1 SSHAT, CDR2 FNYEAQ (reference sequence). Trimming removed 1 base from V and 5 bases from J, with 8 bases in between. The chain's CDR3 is CASSLVVFETQYF. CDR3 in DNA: TGTGCCAGCAGCTTAGTAGTCTTTGAGACCCAGTACTTC.

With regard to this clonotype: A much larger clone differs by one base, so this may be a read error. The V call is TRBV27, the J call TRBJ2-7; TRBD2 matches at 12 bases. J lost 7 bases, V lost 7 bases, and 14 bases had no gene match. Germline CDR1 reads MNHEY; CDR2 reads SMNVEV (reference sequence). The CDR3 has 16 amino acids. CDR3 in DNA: TGTGCCAGCACCCCGAAAGTCACTAGCGGGAGGAATGAGCAGTACTTC. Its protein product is CASTPKVTSGRNEQYF.

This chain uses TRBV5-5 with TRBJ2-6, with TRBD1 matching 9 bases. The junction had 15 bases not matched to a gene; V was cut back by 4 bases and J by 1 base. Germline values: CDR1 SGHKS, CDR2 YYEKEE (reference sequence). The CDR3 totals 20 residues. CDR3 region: CASSRGTGLNGDSGANVLTF. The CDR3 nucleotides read TGTGCCAGCAGCAGGGGGACAGGGCTAAACGGGGATTCTGGGGCCAACGTCCTGACTTTC.

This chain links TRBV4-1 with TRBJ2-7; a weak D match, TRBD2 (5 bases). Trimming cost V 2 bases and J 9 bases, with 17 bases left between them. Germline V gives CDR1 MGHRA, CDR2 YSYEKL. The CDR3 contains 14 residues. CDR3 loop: CASSQQGLAGVQYF. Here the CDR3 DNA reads TGCGCCAGCAGCCAACAAGGGCTAGCTGGAGTGCAGTACTTC.